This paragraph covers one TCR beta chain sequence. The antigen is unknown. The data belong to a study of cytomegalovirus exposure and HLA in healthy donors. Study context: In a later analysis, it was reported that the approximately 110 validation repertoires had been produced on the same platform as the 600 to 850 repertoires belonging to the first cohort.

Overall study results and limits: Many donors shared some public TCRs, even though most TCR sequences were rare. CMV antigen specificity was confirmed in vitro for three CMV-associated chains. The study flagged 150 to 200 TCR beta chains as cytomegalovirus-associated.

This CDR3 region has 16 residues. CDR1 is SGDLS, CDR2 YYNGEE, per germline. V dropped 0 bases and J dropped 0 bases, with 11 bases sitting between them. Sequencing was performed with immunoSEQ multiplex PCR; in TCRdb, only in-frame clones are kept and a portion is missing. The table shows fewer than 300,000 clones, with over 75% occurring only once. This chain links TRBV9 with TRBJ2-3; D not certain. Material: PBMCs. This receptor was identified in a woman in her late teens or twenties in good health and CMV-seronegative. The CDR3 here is CASSVGPSVSTDTQYF. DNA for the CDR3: TGTGCCAGCAGCGTAGGTCCAAGCGTTAGCACAGATACGCAGTATTTT.